One and the same sample provided the 15 T cell receptor beta chains below, sequenced in a study of T cell responses to AZD1222 COVID-19 vaccine. TCRdb's table, derived via immunoSEQ multiplex PCR, lists solely in-frame clones and lacks some. In the table there are about 180,000 clones, less than 95% of which are singletons. The sample was peripheral blood, taken on day 0 of AZD1222 vaccination. These receptors all stem from an adult in good health.

This rearrangement joins TRBV9 to TRBJ1-6; unclear D gene. There are 14 residues in the CDR3. With 0 bases removed from V and 10 bases from J, the gap between germline ends came to 11 bases. Per germline, CDR1 SGDLS and CDR2 YYNGEE. CDR3: CASSVGPEKSPLHF. CDR3 coding DNA: TGTGCCAGCAGCGTAGGTCCCGAAAAGTCACCCCTCCACTTT.

The V call is TRBV2, the J call TRBJ1-4; D may be TRBD1 (6 bases). The CDR3 contains 14 residues. V was shortened by 7 bases and J by 0 bases, with 9 bases between the two germline ends. From germline, CDR1 is SNHLY and CDR2 FYNNEI. This CDR3 reads CASNEGATNEKLFF. As DNA, the CDR3 is TGTGCCAGCAATGAGGGGGCAACTAATGAAAAACTGTTTTTT.

The chain is built from TRBV6-5 and TRBJ2-2; 9 nucleotides match TRBD2. The germline V gene encodes CDR1 MNHEY and CDR2 SVGAGI. The CDR3 sequence is 15 residues long. The ends lost 8 bases at V and 4 bases at J; junction bases unmatched: 8. CDR3 bases: TGTGCCAGCGGGGTAGCGGGGGTTTCCACCGGGGAGCTGTTTTTT. Translated, it gives CASGVAGVSTGELFF.

This clone was detected only once. The V call is TRBV3-1 (or the pseudogene TRBV3-2), the J call TRBJ2-3; a weak D match, TRBD1 (6 bases). CDR1 is LGHDT, CDR2 YNNKEL, per germline (reference sequence). V lost 0 bases to trimming and J lost 3 bases, with 16 bases between them. The length of the CDR3 is 17 residues. The CDR3 DNA follows: TGTGCCAGCAGCCAAGATGTACGTACAGGGATAACAGATACGCAGTATTTT. Amino acid sequence: CASSQDVRTGITDTQYF.

This chain connects TRBV7-3 to TRBJ2-2; TRBD2 matches 9 bases. This CDR3 is built from 16 residues. Germline CDR1 is SGHTA and CDR2 is FQGTGA. The V segment lost 5 bases and the J segment 6 bases; nucleotides outside the gene matches: 10. In DNA form, the CDR3 reads TGTGCCAGCAGCGAGGGGAGCGGGGGGAAAGCCGGGGAGCTGTTTTTT. Translated: CASSEGSGGKAGELFF.

The V gene is TRBV6-1, the J gene TRBJ1-3; D call uncertain. V lost 0 bases to trimming and J lost 0 bases, with 9 bases between them. CDR1 MNHNS and CDR2 SASEGT come from the germline V gene. CDR3 length: 16 amino acids. The CDR3: CASSEARPSSGNTIYF. The CDR3, as DNA: TGTGCCAGCAGTGAAGCCCGGCCAAGCTCTGGAAACACCATATATTTT.

The chain joins TRBV3-1 (or the pseudogene TRBV3-2) to TRBJ2-7; tentative D call: TRBD1 (6 bases). The V gene lost 1 base and the J gene lost 2 bases, with 9 bases spanning the gap. CDR1 is LGHDT and CDR2 is YNNKEL in the germline V gene (reference sequence). CDR3 size: 14 residues. In DNA form, the CDR3 reads TGTGCCAGCAGCCAAGTACAGGGTCCCTACGAGCAGTACTTC. The encoded protein is CASSQVQGPYEQYF.

This clone was detected only once. The chain links TRBV19 to TRBJ2-7, with unresolved D. Germline V gives CDR1 LNHDA, CDR2 SQIVND (reference sequence). V lost 3 bases and J 5 bases, leaving 14 bases between the germline ends. There are 14 residues in the CDR3. CDR3 loop: CASSIFSPTDEQYF. CDR3 nucleotide sequence: TGTGCCAGTAGTATTTTTAGTCCGACCGACGAGCAGTACTTC. The full variable domain, with the rest looked up from reference TRBV19 and TRBJ2-7, is DGGITQSPKYLFRKEGQNVTLSCEQNLNHDAMYWYRQDPGQGLRLIYYSQIVNDFQKGDIAEGYSVSREKKESFPLTVTSAQKNPTAFYLCASSIFSPTDEQYFGPGTRLTVT.

This chain links TRBV19 with TRBJ2-2; D possibly corresponds to TRBD1 (5 bases). V was cut by 3 bases and J by 1 base, with 6 bases left in between. This CDR3 comprises 14 residues. The germline V gene has CDR1 LNHDA and CDR2 SQIVND (reference sequence). CDR3 sequence reads: CASSITGNTGELFF. The DNA for the CDR3 is TGTGCCAGTAGTATTACAGGGAACACCGGGGAGCTGTTTTTT.

The rearrangement joins TRBV4-1 to TRBJ1-2; 7 positions agree with TRBD1. The CDR3 is made up of 16 amino acids. Germline V CDR1 and CDR2: MGHRA, YSYEKL. J gave up 2 bases and V 3 bases, and 9 bases lay outside the gene matches. CDR3 residues: CASSQSGQSLNYGYTF. The CDR3 DNA reads TGCGCCAGCAGCCAGTCGGGACAGTCCCTAAACTATGGCTACACCTTC.

This clone was seen more than once but under ten times. The chain links TRBV21-1 to TRBJ1-3; the table assigns TRBD1, which was not confirmed against the DNA. TRBV21-1 is listed as a pseudogene. This CDR3 has 17 amino acids. The CDR3 spells CASSTRDREPTGNTIYF. Written as DNA, the CDR3 is TGTGCCAGCAGCACTCGGGACAGGGAGCCAACTGGAAACACCATATATTTT.

The chain employs TRBV2 and TRBJ1-4; 7 bases map to TRBD1. The V segment lost 7 bases and the J segment 0 bases; nucleotides outside the gene matches: 11. CDR1 and CDR2 from the germline V gene are SNHLY and FYNNEI. This CDR3 spans 17 amino acids. The CDR3 loop is CASNVQGGNPTNEKLFF. The CDR3 bases are TGTGCCAGCAATGTGCAGGGGGGGAATCCAACTAATGAAAAACTGTTTTTT. Filled out from reference TRBV2 and TRBJ1-4, the complete variable domain reads EPEVTQTPSHQVTQMGQEVILRCVPISNHLYFYWYRQILGQKVEFLVSFYNNEISEKSEIFDDQFSVERPDGSNFTLKIRSTKLEDSAMYFCASNVQGGNPTNEKLFFGSGTQLSVL.

V is TRBV7-3 and J is TRBJ1-1; tentative D call: TRBD1 (5 bases). CDR3 length equals 14 residues. Germline V CDR1 and CDR2: SGHTA, FQGTGA. V lost 4 bases, J lost 3 bases, and 12 bases lay in between. The CDR3: CASSSRGSDTEAFF. CDR3 bases: TGTGCCAGCAGCTCCCGGGGGTCCGACACTGAAGCTTTCTTT.

The gene calls are TRBV7-8 and TRBJ1-3; D is unresolved. The V end lost 11 bases, the J end lost 0 bases, and 8 bases lay between the germline ends. The CDR3 sequence is 12 residues long. Germline values: CDR1 SGHVS, CDR2 FQNEAQ. The CDR3 reads CAAGSSGNTIYF. DNA for the CDR3: TGTGCCGCAGGTAGCTCTGGAAACACCATATATTTT.

The chain employs TRBV5-1 and TRBJ2-2, with 7 bases matching TRBD2. Per the germline V gene, CDR1 is SGHRS and CDR2 is YFSETQ. CDR3 length equals 21 residues. The ends lost 7 bases at V and 7 bases at J; junction bases unmatched: 31. The DNA of the CDR3 is TGCGCCAGCCAACGCGTCGGCGGGGGACCTACACATGCCGGAGGGGACGGGGAGCTGTTTTTT. Amino acid sequence: CASQRVGGGPTHAGGDGELFF.